This T cell receptor (beta chain) comes out of a study of blood T cell repertoires in COVID-19. The wider study: The analysed material was cDNA or gDNA that came from T cells, B-cell-depleted T cells, or PBMCs.

CDR1 is MNHEY, CDR2 SVGAGI, per germline. The CDR3 consists of 15 residues. V gave up 6 bases and J gave up 8 bases; unmatched junction bases: 11. Participant age was roughly 18 to 95 years, and participants resided in roughly 25 US areas. Recovered status applied to Cohort 3 donors who had two consecutive negative PCRs. It also applied to those with clearance or with symptom resolution. Methods used by the authors: Estimates of nucleated cell counts were drawn from the amplification of reference gene primers. The table came from immunoSEQ multiplex PCR; TCRdb's copy has only in-frame clones and leaves some out. D and trimming come from the DNA, and the V and J calls and clone size come from that table. The sample lists 150,000 to 200,000 clones, over 75% occurring once.

This receptor was taken from a woman in her fifties or sixties who had recovered from COVID-19. The specimen sequenced was PBMCs or T cells enriched from blood (not recorded which). The chain joins TRBV6-5 to TRBJ1-2, with 11 bases identical to TRBD1. As DNA, the CDR3 is TGTGCCAGCAGCCGTGGGGGACAGGGGGGAGGAGGCTACACCTTC. Translation: CASSRGGQGGGGYTF.